This T cell receptor beta chain was sequenced during a study of blood T cell repertoires in COVID-19. In the source study's methods: Estimation of nucleated cell counts was performed using reference gene primer amplification. TCRdb's table, derived via immunoSEQ multiplex PCR, lists solely in-frame clones and lacks some. V and J calls and clone size are copied from that table; D and trimming were computed from the DNA. The table records 100,000 or so clones, 85% to 90% of them present only once. V was cut by 1 base and J by 8 bases, with 9 bases left in between. Germline CDR1 LGHNA, CDR2 YSLEER. The CDR3 contains 13 residues. This clone came up a few times.

The clonotype was recovered from a human donor with acute or convalescent COVID-19. The donor label of this sample is uncertain. Sequencing used peripheral blood. This chain joins TRBV4-3 and TRBJ1-3, with D perhaps matching TRBD1 (5 bases). CDR3 residues: CASSQGPGDTIYF. CDR3 nucleotides: TGCGCCAGCAGCCAAGGCCCGGGGGACACCATATATTTT.